A selection of T cell receptor beta chains follows, all from one sample in a study of cytomegalovirus exposure and HLA in healthy donors. Measured with immunoSEQ multiplex PCR; TCRdb has only the in-frame clones, and not every one. The sample shows about 120,000 clones, 81% of them seen only once. Sequencing input: PBMCs. These receptors originate from a woman aged 40-49 years in good health and CMV-seronegative. Each CDR3 is given with its conserved first and last residue. The D gene is left open where the match is weak. Not every row has a clone size; where given, it reads once, few, many or a size class.

J gene: TRBJ2-7; D gene: NA; V gene: TRBV29-1; clone size: NA; CDR3 protein: CSVDGEYEQYF; CDR3 DNA: TGCAGCGTTGATGGAGAGTACGAGCAGTACTTC
J gene: TRBJ1-6; D gene: TRBD1; V gene: TRBV25-1; clone size: NA; CDR3 protein: CASTAGQGMYSPLHF; CDR3 DNA: TGTGCCAGCACCGCGGGACAGGGGATGTATTCACCCCTCCACTTT
J gene: TRBJ2-3; D gene: TRBD1; V gene: TRBV10-3; clone size: NA; CDR3 protein: CAISEDRDTDTQYF; CDR3 DNA: TGTGCCATCAGTGAGGACAGGGACACAGATACGCAGTATTTT
J gene: TRBJ2-7; D gene: NA; V gene: TRBV28; clone size: NA; CDR3 protein: CASSLPGLYYEQYF; CDR3 DNA: TGTGCCAGCAGTTTACCGGGATTATACTACGAGCAGTACTTC
J gene: TRBJ2-7; D gene: TRBD2; V gene: TRBV7-2; clone size: NA; CDR3 protein: CASSPAGGRVNYEQYF; CDR3 DNA: TGTGCCAGCAGCCCAGCGGGCGGGAGGGTAAACTACGAGCAGTACTTC
J gene: TRBJ1-2; D gene: TRBD1; V gene: TRBV5-1; clone size: NA; CDR3 protein: CASSAETGYGYTF; CDR3 DNA: TGCGCCAGCAGCGCCGAGACAGGGTATGGCTACACCTTC
J gene: TRBJ1-1; D gene: NA; V gene: TRBV7-9; clone size: NA; CDR3 protein: CSSSPPQGNEAFF; CDR3 DNA: TGTTCCAGCAGCCCCCCCCAGGGCAATGAAGCTTTCTTT
J gene: TRBJ2-3; D gene: NA; V gene: TRBV4-3; clone size: NA; CDR3 protein: CASSQGRGQRTDTQYF; CDR3 DNA: TGCGCCAGCAGCCAAGGGAGGGGGCAGAGGACAGATACGCAGTATTTT
J gene: TRBJ2-5; D gene: TRBD2; V gene: TRBV5-1; clone size: NA; CDR3 protein: CASSLARGTSGGETQYF; CDR3 DNA: TGCGCCAGCAGCTTGGCCCGCGGGACTAGCGGGGGAGAGACCCAGTACTTC
J gene: TRBJ1-4; D gene: NA; V gene: TRBV30; clone size: NA; CDR3 protein: CAWDSRTNEKLFF; CDR3 DNA: TGTGCCTGGGATTCGAGGACTAATGAAAAACTGTTTTTT
J gene: TRBJ2-1; D gene: NA; V gene: TRBV10-3; clone size: NA; CDR3 protein: CAISPGEDGYNEQFF; CDR3 DNA: TGTGCCATCAGCCCGGGGGAGGACGGTTACAATGAGCAGTTCTTC
J gene: TRBJ2-7; D gene: NA; V gene: TRBV5-4; clone size: NA; CDR3 protein: CASSLWGDYEQYF; CDR3 DNA: TGTGCCAGCAGCTTGTGGGGGGACTACGAGCAGTACTTC
J gene: TRBJ1-1; D gene: NA; V gene: TRBV6-5; clone size: NA; CDR3 protein: CASRSTGNTEAFF; CDR3 DNA: TGTGCCAGCAGGTCGACAGGCAACACTGAAGCTTTCTTT
J gene: TRBJ1-2; D gene: NA; V gene: TRBV2; clone size: NA; CDR3 protein: CASSRAVGFSGYTF; CDR3 DNA: TGTGCCAGCAGCAGGGCGGTGGGGTTTAGTGGCTACACCTTC
J gene: TRBJ1-1; D gene: NA; V gene: TRBV27; clone size: NA; CDR3 protein: CASSLSFLTIEAFF; CDR3 DNA: TGTGCCAGCAGTTTATCTTTCTTGACAATTGAAGCTTTCTTT
J gene: TRBJ1-1; D gene: NA; V gene: TRBV6-5; clone size: few; CDR3 protein: CASSYSSGKAAFF; CDR3 DNA: TGTGCCAGCAGTTACTCGAGCGGCAAGGCGGCTTTCTTT
J gene: TRBJ1-2; D gene: TRBD1; V gene: TRBV15; clone size: few; CDR3 protein: CATLTRDRGIYGYTF; CDR3 DNA: TGTGCCACCCTCACCCGGGACAGGGGGATCTATGGCTACACCTTC
J gene: TRBJ1-3; D gene: NA; V gene: TRBV9; clone size: once; CDR3 protein: CASSANAVSGNTIYF; CDR3 DNA: TGTGCCAGCAGCGCGAACGCAGTCTCTGGAAACACCATATATTTT
J gene: TRBJ2-1; D gene: TRBD2; V gene: TRBV6-5; clone size: NA; CDR3 protein: CASSYEAGGQQFF; CDR3 DNA: TGTGCCAGCAGTTACGAAGCGGGGGGCCAGCAGTTCTTC
J gene: TRBJ2-5; D gene: NA; V gene: TRBV12-5; clone size: NA; CDR3 protein: CASGLPGVGQETQYF; CDR3 DNA: TGTGCTAGTGGTTTGCCAGGGGTAGGACAAGAGACCCAGTACTTC
J gene: TRBJ2-1; D gene: NA; V gene: TRBV4-1; clone size: NA; CDR3 protein: CASSLKTGVGEQFF; CDR3 DNA: TGCGCCAGCAGCCTCAAAACGGGAGTCGGTGAGCAGTTCTTC
J gene: TRBJ1-3; D gene: NA; V gene: TRBV5-4; clone size: NA; CDR3 protein: CASSQIPSGNTIYF; CDR3 DNA: TGTGCCAGCAGCCAGATTCCCTCTGGAAACACCATATATTTT
J gene: TRBJ2-2; D gene: TRBD1; V gene: TRBV10-1; clone size: once; CDR3 protein: CAKQGTPGQGAGELFF; CDR3 DNA: TGCGCCAAACAGGGGACCCCCGGACAGGGGGCCGGGGAGCTGTTTTTT
J gene: TRBJ2-3; D gene: NA; V gene: TRBV19; clone size: once; CDR3 protein: CASSILYRDTDTQYF; CDR3 DNA: TGTGCCAGTAGTATACTGTACAGGGACACAGATACGCAGTATTTT
J gene: TRBJ1-5; D gene: TRBD1; V gene: TRBV30; clone size: NA; CDR3 protein: CAWSQTTGGNQPQHF; CDR3 DNA: TGTGCCTGGAGTCAAACAACAGGGGGCAATCAGCCCCAGCATTTT
J gene: TRBJ1-1; D gene: TRBD1; V gene: TRBV30; clone size: NA; CDR3 protein: CAWSATGQAAFF; CDR3 DNA: TGTGCCTGGAGTGCCACGGGACAGGCGGCTTTCTTT
J gene: TRBJ2-7; D gene: TRBD2; V gene: TRBV4-3; clone size: few; CDR3 protein: CASSQETGRSYEQYF; CDR3 DNA: TGCGCCAGCAGCCAAGAAACCGGGAGGTCATACGAGCAGTACTTC
J gene: TRBJ2-4; D gene: TRBD1; V gene: TRBV5-1; clone size: NA; CDR3 protein: CASRPSGGAKNIQYF; CDR3 DNA: TGCGCCAGCAGACCTTCAGGGGGAGCCAAAAACATTCAGTACTTC
J gene: TRBJ1-1; D gene: NA; V gene: TRBV19; clone size: few; CDR3 protein: CASSIADFGGTEAFF; CDR3 DNA: TGTGCCAGTAGTATAGCCGACTTCGGGGGCACTGAAGCTTTCTTT
J gene: TRBJ2-4; D gene: NA; V gene: TRBV27; clone size: once; CDR3 protein: CASSSPRTGPGAKNIQYF; CDR3 DNA: TGTGCCAGCAGTTCCCCCCGTACAGGGCCCGGGGCCAAAAACATTCAGTACTTC
J gene: TRBJ2-1; D gene: TRBD1; V gene: TRBV27; clone size: NA; CDR3 protein: CASSPRGTGGFNEQFF; CDR3 DNA: TGTGCCAGCAGTCCCCGAGGGACAGGGGGGTTCAATGAGCAGTTCTTC
J gene: TRBJ2-1; D gene: TRBD1; V gene: TRBV10-2; clone size: NA; CDR3 protein: CASIPGGVEVEQFF; CDR3 DNA: TGCGCCAGCATACCAGGGGGCGTCGAAGTAGAGCAGTTCTTC
J gene: TRBJ1-5; D gene: TRBD1; V gene: TRBV6-1; clone size: few; CDR3 protein: CASSQTGWQPQHF; CDR3 DNA: TGTGCCAGCAGTCAGACAGGGTGGCAGCCCCAGCATTTT
J gene: TRBJ2-3; D gene: NA; V gene: TRBV19; clone size: NA; CDR3 protein: CASRQSSTDTQYF; CDR3 DNA: TGTGCCAGCCGACAGTCTAGCACAGATACGCAGTATTTT
J gene: TRBJ1-6; D gene: NA; V gene: TRBV5-6; clone size: once; CDR3 protein: CASSSIGPNSPLHF; CDR3 DNA: TGTGCCAGCAGCTCAATTGGGCCGAATTCACCCCTCCACTTT
J gene: TRBJ1-1; D gene: NA; V gene: TRBV11-2; clone size: NA; CDR3 protein: CASSLERGFNTEAFF; CDR3 DNA: TGTGCCAGCAGCTTAGAACGAGGATTTAACACTGAAGCTTTCTTT
J gene: TRBJ1-1; D gene: NA; V gene: TRBV5-1; clone size: few; CDR3 protein: CASRSLWTAATEAFF; CDR3 DNA: TGCGCCAGCAGATCTTTGTGGACAGCGGCGACTGAAGCTTTCTTT
J gene: TRBJ2-7; D gene: NA; V gene: TRBV4-2; clone size: NA; CDR3 protein: CASSQETDWALEQYF; CDR3 DNA: TGTGCCAGCAGCCAAGAGACGGATTGGGCCCTTGAGCAGTACTTC
J gene: TRBJ2-7; D gene: TRBD1; V gene: TRBV4-2; clone size: NA; CDR3 protein: CASSQGSGQSDEQYF; CDR3 DNA: TGTGCCAGCAGCCAAGGGTCGGGACAGTCTGACGAGCAGTACTTC
J gene: TRBJ2-3; D gene: TRBD2; V gene: TRBV2; clone size: once; CDR3 protein: CASSRDYTDTQYF; CDR3 DNA: TGTGCCAGCAGTCGGGACTACACAGATACGCAGTATTTT
J gene: TRBJ2-1; D gene: TRBD2; V gene: TRBV2; clone size: NA; CDR3 protein: CASRQLAGGNNEQFF; CDR3 DNA: TGTGCCAGCAGGCAACTAGCGGGGGGGAACAATGAGCAGTTCTTC
J gene: TRBJ2-1; D gene: TRBD2; V gene: TRBV9; clone size: NA; CDR3 protein: CASSVGAGASYNEQFF; CDR3 DNA: TGTGCCAGCAGCGTAGGGGCGGGAGCGTCATACAATGAGCAGTTCTTC
J gene: TRBJ1-2; D gene: NA; V gene: TRBV5-6; clone size: NA; CDR3 protein: CASSLWGQGWEMVF; CDR3 DNA: TGTGCCAGCAGCTTGTGGGGACAAGGTTGGGAGATGGTTTTC
J gene: TRBJ2-3; D gene: NA; V gene: TRBV7-9; clone size: NA; CDR3 protein: CASSESDTQYF; CDR3 DNA: TGTGCCAGCAGCGAGTCGGATACGCAGTATTTT
J gene: TRBJ1-1; D gene: NA; V gene: TRBV7-9; clone size: NA; CDR3 protein: CASIPLWTRDTEAFF; CDR3 DNA: TGTGCCAGCATCCCTTTATGGACTCGGGACACTGAAGCTTTCTTT
J gene: TRBJ2-5; D gene: TRBD2; V gene: TRBV15; clone size: NA; CDR3 protein: CATSTRGGLASPETQYF; CDR3 DNA: TGTGCCACCAGCACAAGGGGAGGGCTAGCGTCCCCAGAGACCCAGTACTTC
J gene: TRBJ2-7; D gene: TRBD2; V gene: TRBV7-9; clone size: NA; CDR3 protein: CASSPSGGRYEQYF; CDR3 DNA: TGTGCCAGCAGCCCTAGCGGGGGGCGATACGAGCAGTACTTC
J gene: TRBJ1-2; D gene: NA; V gene: TRBV6-1; clone size: NA; CDR3 protein: CASSEAVQGGGYTF; CDR3 DNA: TGTGCCAGCAGTGAAGCCGTTCAGGGTGGGGGCTACACCTTC
J gene: TRBJ1-1; D gene: NA; V gene: TRBV19; clone size: NA; CDR3 protein: CASSIVRSGNTEAFF; CDR3 DNA: TGTGCCAGTAGTATAGTACGTTCGGGGAACACTGAAGCTTTCTTT
J gene: TRBJ1-3; D gene: TRBD1; V gene: TRBV5-6; clone size: NA; CDR3 protein: CASSLVQGGAGNTIYF; CDR3 DNA: TGTGCCAGCAGCTTGGTCCAGGGGGGAGCCGGAAACACCATATATTTT
J gene: TRBJ1-1; D gene: TRBD1; V gene: TRBV19; clone size: NA; CDR3 protein: CASSAITGAATEAFF; CDR3 DNA: TGTGCCAGTAGTGCGATAACAGGGGCCGCGACTGAAGCTTTCTTT
J gene: TRBJ2-3; D gene: TRBD2; V gene: TRBV5-4; clone size: NA; CDR3 protein: CASRIAGSDTQYF; CDR3 DNA: TGTGCCAGCAGAATAGCGGGTTCAGATACGCAGTATTTT
J gene: TRBJ2-1; D gene: NA; V gene: TRBV7-3; clone size: NA; CDR3 protein: CASSSSMTGYNEQFF; CDR3 DNA: TGTGCCAGCAGCTCCTCTATGACAGGCTACAATGAGCAGTTCTTC